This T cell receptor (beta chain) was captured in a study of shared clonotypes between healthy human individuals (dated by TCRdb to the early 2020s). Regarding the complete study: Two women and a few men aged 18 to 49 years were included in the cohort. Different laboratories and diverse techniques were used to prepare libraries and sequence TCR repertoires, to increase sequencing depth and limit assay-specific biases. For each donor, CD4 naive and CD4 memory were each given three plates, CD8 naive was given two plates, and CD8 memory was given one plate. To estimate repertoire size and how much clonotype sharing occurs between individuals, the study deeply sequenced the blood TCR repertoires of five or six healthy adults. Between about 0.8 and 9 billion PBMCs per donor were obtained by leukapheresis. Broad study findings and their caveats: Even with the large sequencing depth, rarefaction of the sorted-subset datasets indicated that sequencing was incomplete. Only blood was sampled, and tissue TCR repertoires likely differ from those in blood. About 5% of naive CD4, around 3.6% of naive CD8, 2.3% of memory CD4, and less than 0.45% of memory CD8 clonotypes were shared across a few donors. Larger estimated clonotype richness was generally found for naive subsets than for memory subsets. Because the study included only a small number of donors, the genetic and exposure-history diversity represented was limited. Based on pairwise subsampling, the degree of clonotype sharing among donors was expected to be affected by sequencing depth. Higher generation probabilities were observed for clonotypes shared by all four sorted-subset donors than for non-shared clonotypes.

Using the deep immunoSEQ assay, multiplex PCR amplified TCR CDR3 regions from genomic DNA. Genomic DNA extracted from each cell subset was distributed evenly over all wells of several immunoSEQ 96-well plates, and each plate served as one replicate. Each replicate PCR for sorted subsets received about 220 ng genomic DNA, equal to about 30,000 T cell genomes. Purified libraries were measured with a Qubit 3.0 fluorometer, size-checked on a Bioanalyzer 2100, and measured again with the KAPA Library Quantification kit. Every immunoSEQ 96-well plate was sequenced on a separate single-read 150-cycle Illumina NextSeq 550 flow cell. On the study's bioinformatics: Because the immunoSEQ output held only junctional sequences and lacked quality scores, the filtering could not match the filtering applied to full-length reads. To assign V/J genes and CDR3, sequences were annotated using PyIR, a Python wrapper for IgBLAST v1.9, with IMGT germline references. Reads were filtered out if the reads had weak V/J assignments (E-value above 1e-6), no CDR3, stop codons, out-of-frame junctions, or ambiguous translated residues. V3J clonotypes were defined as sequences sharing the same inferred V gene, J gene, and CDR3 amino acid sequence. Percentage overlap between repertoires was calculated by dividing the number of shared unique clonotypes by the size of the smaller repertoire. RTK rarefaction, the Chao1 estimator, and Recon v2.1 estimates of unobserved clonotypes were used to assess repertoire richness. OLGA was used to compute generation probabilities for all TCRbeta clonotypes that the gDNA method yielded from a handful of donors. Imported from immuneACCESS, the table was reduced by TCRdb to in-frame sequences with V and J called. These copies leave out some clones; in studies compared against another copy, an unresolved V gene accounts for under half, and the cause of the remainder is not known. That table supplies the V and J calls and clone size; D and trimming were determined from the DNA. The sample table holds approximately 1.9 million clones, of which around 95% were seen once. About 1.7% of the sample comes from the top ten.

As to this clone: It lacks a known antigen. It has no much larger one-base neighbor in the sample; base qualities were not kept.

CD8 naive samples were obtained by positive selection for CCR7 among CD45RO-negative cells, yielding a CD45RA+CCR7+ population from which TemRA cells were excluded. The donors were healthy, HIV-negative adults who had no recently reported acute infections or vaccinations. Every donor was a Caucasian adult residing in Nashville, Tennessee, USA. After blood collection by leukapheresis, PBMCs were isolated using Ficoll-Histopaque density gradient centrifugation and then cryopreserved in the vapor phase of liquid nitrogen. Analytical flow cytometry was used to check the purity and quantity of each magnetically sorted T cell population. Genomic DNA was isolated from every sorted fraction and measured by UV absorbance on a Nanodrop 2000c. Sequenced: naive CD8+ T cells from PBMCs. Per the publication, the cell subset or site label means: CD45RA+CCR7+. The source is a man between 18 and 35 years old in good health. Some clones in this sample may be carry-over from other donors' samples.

Here the CDR3 is given as CASSQDWTSGGAHEQYF. The base sequence is TGTGCCAGCAGCCAAGATTGGACTAGCGGGGGGGCCCACGAGCAGTACTTC. The rearrangement combines TRBV4-2 with TRBJ2-7, with 15 bases matching TRBD2. Trimming removed 0 bases from V and 5 bases from J; the gene matches leave 5 bases unexplained. The CDR3 runs 17 amino acids, cysteine and phenylalanine included. Of the read, only the CDR3 DNA is kept; its 51 bases are in frame from base 1. According to the germline V gene, CDR1 reads LGHNA and CDR2 reads YNFKEQ.